This TCR beta chain was sequenced for a study of graft-versus-host responses after intestinal transplantation. Study-level information: Recipients underwent multivisceral, liver-intestinal, or isolated intestinal transplants. Every transplant recipient was induced with anti-thymocyte globulin, then maintained on tacrolimus and steroids for two to four years.

Clones were read by immunoSEQ multiplex PCR, and TCRdb kept only the in-frame ones, dropping some. The sample includes approximately 120,000 clones, around 94% seen only once; the top ten take over 0.15%. Details on this clone: Antigen unknown.

The CDR3 is 14 residues long. V lost 4 bases and J lost 3; bases outside the gene matches: 4. The V gene's germline CDR1 is SGHRS and CDR2 YFSETQ. Sequencing was performed on unstimulated CD4+ T cells sorted from spleen or lymph node cells, taken before intestinal transplant. The clonotype comes from a human donor who received an intestinal transplant. The J gene is TRBJ2-5, the V gene TRBV5-1; 9 bases fit TRBD2. The DNA for the CDR3 is TGCGCCAGCAGCGGCGGGGGGGCCAAAGAGACCCAGTACTTC. This codes for CASSGGGAKETQYF. The full variable domain, rest sourced from reference TRBV5-1 and TRBJ2-5, is KAGVTQTPRYLIKTRGQQVTLSCSPISGHRSVSWYQQTPGQGLQFLFEYFSETQRNKGNFPGRFSGRQFSNSRSEMNVSTLELGDSALYLCASSGGGAKETQYFGPGTRLLVL.